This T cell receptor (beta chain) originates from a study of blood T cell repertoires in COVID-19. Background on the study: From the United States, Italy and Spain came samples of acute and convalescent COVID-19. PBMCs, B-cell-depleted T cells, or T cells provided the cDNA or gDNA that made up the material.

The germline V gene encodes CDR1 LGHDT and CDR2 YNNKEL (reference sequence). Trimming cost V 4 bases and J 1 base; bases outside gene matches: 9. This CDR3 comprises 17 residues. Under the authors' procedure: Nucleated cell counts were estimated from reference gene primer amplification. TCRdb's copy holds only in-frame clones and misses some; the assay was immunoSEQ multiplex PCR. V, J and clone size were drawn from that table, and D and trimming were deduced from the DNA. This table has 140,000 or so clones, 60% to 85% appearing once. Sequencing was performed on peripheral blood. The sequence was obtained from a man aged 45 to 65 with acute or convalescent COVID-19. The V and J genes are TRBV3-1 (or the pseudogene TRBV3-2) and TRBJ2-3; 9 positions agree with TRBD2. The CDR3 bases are TGTGCCAGCAGCCCTGGACTAGCGTTGTTCGGCACAGATACGCAGTATTTT. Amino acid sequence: CASSPGLALFGTDTQYF.